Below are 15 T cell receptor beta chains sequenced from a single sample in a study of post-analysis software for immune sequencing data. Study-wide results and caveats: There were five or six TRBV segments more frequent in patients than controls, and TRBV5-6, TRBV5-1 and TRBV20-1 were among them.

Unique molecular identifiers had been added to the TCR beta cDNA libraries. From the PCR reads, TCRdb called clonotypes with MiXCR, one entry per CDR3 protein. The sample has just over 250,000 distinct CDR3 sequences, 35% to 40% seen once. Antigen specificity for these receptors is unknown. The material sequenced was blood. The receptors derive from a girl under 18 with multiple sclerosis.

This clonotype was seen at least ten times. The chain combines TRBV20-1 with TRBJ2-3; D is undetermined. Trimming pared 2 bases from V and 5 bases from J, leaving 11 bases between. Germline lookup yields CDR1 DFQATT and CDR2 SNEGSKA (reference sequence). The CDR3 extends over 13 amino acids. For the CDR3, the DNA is TGCAGTGCTAGAACCAGAGCAAGAGATACGCAGTATTTT. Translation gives CSARTRARDTQYF.

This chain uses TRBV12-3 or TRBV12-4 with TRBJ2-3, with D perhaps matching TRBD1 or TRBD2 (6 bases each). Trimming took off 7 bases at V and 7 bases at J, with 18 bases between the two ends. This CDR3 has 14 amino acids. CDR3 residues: CASTSDRTIHTQYF. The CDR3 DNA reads TGTGCCAGCACTTCAGACAGGACTATTCATACGCAGTATTTT.

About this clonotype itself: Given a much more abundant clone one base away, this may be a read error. CDR3 protein: CSTSSEPPSRLQYF. The DNA of the CDR3 is TGCAGTACTAGTTCTGAACCCCCTTCGAGGCTTCAGTACTTC. V is TRBV20-1 and J is TRBJ2-4, with D perhaps TRBD2 (5 bases). The length of the CDR3 is 14 residues. Germline-derived CDR1 and CDR2 are DFQATT and SNEGSKA (reference sequence).

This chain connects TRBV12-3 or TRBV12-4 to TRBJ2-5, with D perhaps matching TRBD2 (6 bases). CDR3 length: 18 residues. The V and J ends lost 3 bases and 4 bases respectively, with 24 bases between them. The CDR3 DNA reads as TGTGCCAGCAGTTTTTTAGTGGGGATTTCGGGAGCAGGAGAGACCCAGTACTTC. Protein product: CASSFLVGISGAGETQYF.

The CDR3 nucleotides are TGTGCCAGCGGACCTGTGACAGGACCGGCCTATGGCTACACCTTC. Protein: CASGPVTGPAYGYTF. This chain uses TRBV27 with TRBJ1-2; D perhaps matches TRBD1 (6 bases). This CDR3 has 15 residues. CDR1 is MNHEY and CDR2 is SMNVEV in the germline V gene (reference sequence). V was trimmed by 8 bases and J by 4 bases, leaving 20 bases between them.

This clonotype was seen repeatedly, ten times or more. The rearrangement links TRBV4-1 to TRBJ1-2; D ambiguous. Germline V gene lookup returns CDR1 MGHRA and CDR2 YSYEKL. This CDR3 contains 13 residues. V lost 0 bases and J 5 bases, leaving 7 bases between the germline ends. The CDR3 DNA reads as TGCGCCAGCAGCCAAGAACATGGGTATGGCTACACCTTC. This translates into CASSQEHGYGYTF.

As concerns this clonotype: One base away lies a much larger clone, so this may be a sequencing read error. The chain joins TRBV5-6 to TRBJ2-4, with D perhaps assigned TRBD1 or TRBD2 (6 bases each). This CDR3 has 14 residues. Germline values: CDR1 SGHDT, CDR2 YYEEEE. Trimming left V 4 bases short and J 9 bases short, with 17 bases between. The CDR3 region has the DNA TGTGCCAGCAGCCGGAAGGGGGGAGGAGCCATTCAGTACTTC. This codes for CASSRKGGGAIQYF.

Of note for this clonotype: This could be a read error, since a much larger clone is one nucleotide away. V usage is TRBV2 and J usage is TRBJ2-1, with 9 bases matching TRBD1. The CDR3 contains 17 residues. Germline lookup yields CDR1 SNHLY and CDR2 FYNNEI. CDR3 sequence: CASSVLRRQGVYTEQFF. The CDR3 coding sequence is TGTGCCAGCAGTGTACTTAGGAGACAGGGGGTCTACACTGAGCAGTTCTTC.

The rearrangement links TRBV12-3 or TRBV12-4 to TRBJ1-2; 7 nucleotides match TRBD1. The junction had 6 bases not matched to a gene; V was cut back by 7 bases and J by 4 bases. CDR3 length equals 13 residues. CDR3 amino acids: CASTQTGIYGYTF. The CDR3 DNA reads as TGTGCCAGCACCCAGACAGGGATCTATGGCTACACCTTC.

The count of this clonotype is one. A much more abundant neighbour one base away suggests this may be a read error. The CDR3 coding sequence is TGCGCCGGCAGCTTCGGGAGACCGGATACGCAGTATTTT. Translated: CAGSFGRPDTQYF. V and J are TRBV5-1 and TRBJ2-3; D possibly corresponds to TRBD2 (6 bases). The CDR3 contains 13 residues. CDR1 is SGHRS and CDR2 is YFSETQ in the germline V gene.

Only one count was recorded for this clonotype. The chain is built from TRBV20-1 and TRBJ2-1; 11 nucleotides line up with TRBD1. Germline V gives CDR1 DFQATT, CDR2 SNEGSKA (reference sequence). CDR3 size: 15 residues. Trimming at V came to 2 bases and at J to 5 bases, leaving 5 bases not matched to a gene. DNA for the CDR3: TGCAGTGCTAGAAGGGGGACAGGGGGACACAATGAGCAGTTCTTC. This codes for CSARRGTGGHNEQFF.

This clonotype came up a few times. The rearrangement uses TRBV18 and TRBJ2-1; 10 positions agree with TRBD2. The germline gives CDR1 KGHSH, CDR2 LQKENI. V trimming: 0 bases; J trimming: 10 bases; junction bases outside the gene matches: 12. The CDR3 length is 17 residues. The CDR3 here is CASSPPERGGISREQFF. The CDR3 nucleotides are TGTGCCAGCTCACCACCGGAGCGGGGGGGCATCTCTAGGGAGCAGTTCTTC. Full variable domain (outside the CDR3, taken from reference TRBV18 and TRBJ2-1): NAGVMQNPRHLVRRRGQEARLRCSPMKGHSHVYWYRQLPEEGLKFMVYLQKENIIDESGMPKERFSAEFPKEGPSILRIQQVVRGDSAAYFCASSPPERGGISREQFFGPGTRLTVL.

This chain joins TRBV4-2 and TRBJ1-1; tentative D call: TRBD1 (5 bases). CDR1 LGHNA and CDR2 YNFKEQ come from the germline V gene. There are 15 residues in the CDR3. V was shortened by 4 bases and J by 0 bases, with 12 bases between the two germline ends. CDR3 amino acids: CASSPQTDLNTEAFF. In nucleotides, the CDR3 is TGTGCCAGCAGCCCCCAGACAGACTTGAACACTGAAGCTTTCTTT.

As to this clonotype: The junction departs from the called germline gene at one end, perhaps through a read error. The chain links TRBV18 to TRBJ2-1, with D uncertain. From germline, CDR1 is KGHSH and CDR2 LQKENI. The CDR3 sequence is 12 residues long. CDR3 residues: CAGSPIGDEQFF. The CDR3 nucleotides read TGTGCCGGCTCACCAATCGGAGATGAGCAGTTCTTC.

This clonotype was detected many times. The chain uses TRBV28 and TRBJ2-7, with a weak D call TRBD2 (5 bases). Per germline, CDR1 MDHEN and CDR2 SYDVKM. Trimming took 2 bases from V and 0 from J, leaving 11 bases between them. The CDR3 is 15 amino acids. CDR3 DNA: TGTGCCAGCAGTTTAGCTAGCATAGGCTCCTACGAGCAGTACTTC. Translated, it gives CASSLASIGSYEQYF.